This T cell receptor beta chain appears in the sequencing data of a study of blood T cell repertoires in COVID-19. Study information: Material from acute and convalescent COVID-19 was sourced from the United States, Italy and Spain.

Trimming shortened V by 6 bases and J by 0 bases, and 15 bases separated the two germline ends. Germline CDR1 is MDHEN and CDR2 is SYDVKM. The CDR3 has 16 amino acids. Original processing methods: Amplification with reference gene primers provided the estimates of nucleated cell counts. Libraries were prepared by immunoSEQ multiplex PCR; TCRdb keeps only in-frame clonotypes and omits some of them. The V and J calls and clone size come from that table; D and trimming were worked out from the DNA. The data show approximately 200,000 clones, with approximately 90% seen just once and 4% held by the top ten.

This chain links TRBV28 with TRBJ2-4; D is ambiguous. This TCR came from a woman younger than 45 with acute or convalescent COVID-19. Material for sequencing was peripheral blood. The CDR3, as DNA: TGTGCCAGCAGCCCAACCTTGGCGGTAGCCAAAAACATTCAGTACTTC. Protein sequence: CASSPTLAVAKNIQYF.